These 29 T cell receptor beta chains originate from one sample sequenced in a study of molecular identifiers for immune sequencing clone quantification. TCRdb called the PCR reads again in MiXCR, with one record for every CDR3 protein. The top ten hold about 0.84% of the sample, which has hundreds of thousands of distinct CDR3 sequences, about 25% seen once. The sample taken for sequencing was naive CD8+ T cells from blood, with Jurkat cell RNA spiked in. Subset described: FACS-sorted CD8+CD4-CCR7+CD45RA+ naive T cells. The source is a human donor in good health. Some libraries in this study had Jurkat cell RNA spiked in.

This clonotype was detected only a few times. V gene TRBV20-1 combines with J gene TRBJ2-7; 8 positions agree with TRBD2. The length of the CDR3 is 15 residues. Germline V gene lookup returns CDR1 DFQATT and CDR2 SNEGSKA (reference sequence). J gave up 2 bases and V 3 bases, and 9 bases lay outside the gene matches. The CDR3 DNA is TGCAGTGCTAGTTGGGAGACTAGCGAGCCCTACGAGCAGTACTTC. It is translated as CSASWETSEPYEQYF.

This clonotype was counted at least ten times. The chain is built from TRBV7-9 and TRBJ2-4, with a weak D call TRBD2 (5 bases). V was pared by 4 bases and J by 0 bases, with 19 bases between. This CDR3 region has 18 residues. Germline V gives CDR1 SEHNR, CDR2 FQNEAQ (reference sequence). CDR3: CASSSSREGDLAKNIQYF. As DNA, the CDR3 is TGTGCCAGCAGCTCAAGCCGTGAGGGCGACTTAGCCAAAAACATTCAGTACTTC. The complete variable domain, with remaining parts taken from reference TRBV7-9 and TRBJ2-4, reads DTGVSQNPRHKITKRGQNVTFRCDPISEHNRLYWYRQTLGQGPEFLTYFQNEAQLEKSRLLSDRFSAERPKGSFSTLEIQRTEQGDSAMYLCASSSSREGDLAKNIQYFGAGTRLSVL.

This chain connects TRBV24-1 to TRBJ2-1; perhaps TRBD2 as D (5 bases). The germline V and J ends were trimmed by 3 bases and 0 bases, with 11 bases remaining between them. The V gene's germline CDR1 is KGHDR and CDR2 SFDVKD. The CDR3 has 16 amino acids. The CDR3 DNA reads as TGTGCCACCAGTGATAGCCCGGGGAGCTCCTACAATGAGCAGTTCTTC. Protein: CATSDSPGSSYNEQFF.

There are many counts of this clonotype. V is TRBV14 and J is TRBJ2-5; D may be TRBD1 (6 bases). This CDR3 is 14 amino acids long. Germline V gene sequence: CDR1 SGHDN, CDR2 FVKESK. Trimming stripped 2 bases from V and 0 bases from J, with 7 bases between. The CDR3 loop is CASSQQGYQETQYF. CDR3 bases: TGTGCCAGCAGCCAACAGGGGTACCAAGAGACCCAGTACTTC.

The V and J genes are TRBV12-3 or TRBV12-4 and TRBJ1-1; the D is unclear. This CDR3 is 13 amino acids long. The V end lost 8 bases, the J end lost 4 bases, and 14 bases lay between the germline ends. The CDR3 DNA sequence: TGTGCCAGCCAGACGGGCCCCCTCACTGAAGCTTTCTTT. The encoded protein is CASQTGPLTEAFF.

Many counts were recorded for this clonotype. The CDR3 protein is CASSPQGGTDTQYF. CDR3 nucleotide sequence: TGTGCCAGCAGCCCACAGGGGGGCACAGATACGCAGTATTTT. The chain is built from TRBV27 and TRBJ2-3; TRBD1 matches at 8 bases. Losses at the gene ends were 6 bases for V and 1 base for J; bases not matched to a gene: 3. Germline V lookup: CDR1 MNHEY, CDR2 SMNVEV (reference sequence). The CDR3 covers 14 residues.

This clonotype was found many times. The chain uses TRBV29-1 and TRBJ1-1, with D unresolved. The V end lost 1 base, the J end lost 5 bases, and 8 bases lay between the germline ends. The CDR3 runs to 12 residues. Germline V gives CDR1 SQVTM, CDR2 ANQGSEA. The CDR3 nucleotides read TGCAGCGTTGAAGGTTCTGGGACTGAAGCTTTCTTT. Its protein product is CSVEGSGTEAFF.

This clonotype turned up a few times. V is TRBV10-3 and J is TRBJ1-4, with a tentative D call TRBD1 (6 bases). Trimming removed 3 bases at V and 2 bases at J, with 16 bases between. The length of the CDR3 is 17 residues. Looked up from germline, CDR1 is ENHRY and CDR2 is SYGVKD. In DNA, the CDR3 is TGTGCCATCAGTGACCCTACGACAGGCGGCACTAATGAAAAACTGTTTTTT. It translates to CAISDPTTGGTNEKLFF.

Remarks on this clonotype: The conserved phenylalanine or tryptophan normally closing the CDR3 is absent here, so this likely arose from a read error. This chain joins TRBV18 and TRBJ2-6; D not certain. Trimming removed 3 bases at V and 3 bases at J, with 12 bases between. The germline CDR1 and CDR2 sequences are KGHSH and LQKENI. This CDR3 contains 16 residues. CDR3 residues: CASSPRILDGANVLTS. In DNA form, the CDR3 reads TGTGCCAGCTCACCCCGGATATTGGATGGGGCCAACGTCCTGACTTCC.

The genes are TRBV19 and TRBJ2-2; D is undetermined. The ends were cut back, 10 bases at V and 4 bases at J, with 10 bases in the middle. The CDR3 totals 12 residues. Germline V lookup: CDR1 LNHDA, CDR2 SQIVND (reference sequence). The CDR3 loop is CATNGPTGELFF. In nucleotides, the CDR3 is TGTGCCACTAACGGACCCACCGGGGAGCTGTTTTTT.

On this clonotype itself: A single base separates this from a much larger clone, so it may be a read error. The V gene is TRBV7-6, the J gene TRBJ1-3, with D possibly matching TRBD1 (5 bases). Germline V lookup: CDR1 SGHVS, CDR2 FNYEAQ. Deletions cut 4 bases from V and 0 bases from J, with 13 bases between. This CDR3 has 16 amino acids. The CDR3 region is CASSSSTGVSGNTIYF. CDR3 DNA sequence: TGTGCCAGCAGCTCGTCCACAGGAGTCTCTGGAAACACCATATATTTT.

A note on this clonotype: This may stem from a read error, because a much larger clone lies one nucleotide away. The chain has TRBV27 and TRBJ2-7; D is unclear. This CDR3 comprises 13 residues. Germline CDR1 MNHEY, CDR2 SMNVEV (reference sequence). CDR3 region: CANSPLSSYEQYF. The DNA for the CDR3 is TGTGCCAACAGTCCCCTCAGCTCCTACGAGCAGTACTTC.

The chain has TRBV7-6 and TRBJ2-3; 8 bases are shared with TRBD2. The germline gives CDR1 SGHVS, CDR2 FNYEAQ. After removal of 0 bases from V and 2 bases from J, the junction contained 13 bases not matched to a gene. The CDR3 runs 19 residues. CDR3 sequence reads: CASSLARVKGLGNTDTQYF. The CDR3 bases are TGTGCCAGCAGCTTAGCGCGGGTTAAGGGACTAGGAAACACAGATACGCAGTATTTT.

The sample holds many counts of this clonotype. The chain couples TRBV14 to TRBJ2-2; D not resolved. The germline CDR1 and CDR2 sequences are SGHDN and FVKESK. The ends were cut back, 1 base at V and 2 bases at J, with 14 bases in the middle. This CDR3 comprises 17 residues. The CDR3 loop is CASSQVGRTDNTGELFF. CDR3 DNA: TGTGCCAGCAGCCAAGTAGGGCGGACGGATAACACCGGGGAGCTGTTTTTT.

Only a few counts were recorded for this clonotype. The CDR3 loop is CASSQDIGFGYEQYF. In DNA, the CDR3 is TGCGCCAGCAGCCAAGATATTGGGTTTGGCTACGAGCAGTACTTC. This sequence joins TRBV4-3 and TRBJ2-7, with D hard to call. From germline, CDR1 is LGHNA and CDR2 YSLEER. The CDR3 runs to 15 residues. Trimming left V 0 bases short and J 3 bases short, with 12 bases between.

A note on this clonotype: A much larger clone differs by one base, so this may be a read error. This chain's CDR3 is CASTPKPGEQYF. CDR3 nucleotides: TGTGCCAGCACTCCAAAGCCCGGGGAGCAGTACTTC. The genes are TRBV27 and TRBJ2-7; D is unclear. V lost 7 bases, J lost 7 bases, and 14 bases lay in between. CDR1 and CDR2 from the germline V gene are MNHEY and SMNVEV (reference sequence). This CDR3 comprises 12 residues.

Regarding this clonotype: This may come from a read error, since a much larger clone is one base off. Lacking the conserved final phenylalanine or tryptophan, this CDR3 likely reflects a read error. V gene TRBV27 combines with J gene TRBJ2-4; D gene uncertain. CDR3 size: 15 residues. The V gene's germline CDR1 is MNHEY and CDR2 SMNVEV (reference sequence). Trimming took 6 bases from V and 0 from J, leaving 12 bases between them. The CDR3 loop is CASRAGLLAKNIQYS. CDR3 bases: TGTGCCAGCAGGGCTGGGCTACTAGCCAAAAACATTCAGTACTCC.

This clonotype was counted at least ten times. This chain uses TRBV7-9 with TRBJ2-3; TRBD2 agrees at 7 bases. V shed 2 bases, J shed 1 base, and the junction held 12 bases outside the gene matches. There are 18 residues in the CDR3. Germline-derived CDR1 and CDR2 are SEHNR and FQNEAQ (reference sequence). CDR3: CASSLLVGGSTRTDTQYF. CDR3 sequence (DNA): TGTGCCAGCAGCTTATTAGTGGGCGGGAGCACCCGCACAGATACGCAGTATTTT.

This clonotype showed up many times. The rearrangement uses TRBV4-2 and TRBJ1-3; a possible D gene is TRBD1 (5 bases). Germline CDR1 is LGHNA and CDR2 is YNFKEQ. Trimming took off 8 bases at V and 0 bases at J, with 11 bases between the two ends. The CDR3 runs 14 residues. CDR3 sequence reads: CASGGDDSGNTIYF. In DNA, the CDR3 is TGTGCCAGCGGCGGGGACGACTCTGGAAACACCATATATTTT.

This clonotype was found a few times. The chain recombines TRBV13 with TRBJ2-7; maybe TRBD2 (7 bases). Trimming took off 5 bases at V and 0 bases at J, with 20 bases between the two ends. This CDR3 region has 17 residues. The germline gives CDR1 PRHDT, CDR2 FYEKMQ (reference sequence). CDR3 in amino acids: CASSPGGMLARSYEQYF. The CDR3 DNA is TGTGCCAGCAGCCCGGGGGGCATGCTAGCCCGCTCCTACGAGCAGTACTTC.

This clonotype was seen a handful of times. The chain links TRBV7-9 to TRBJ2-2, with D possibly TRBD2 on 6 matching bases. The ends were cut back, 5 bases at V and 7 bases at J, with 17 bases in the middle. The CDR3 totals 15 residues. Looked up from germline, CDR1 is SEHNR and CDR2 is FQNEAQ (reference sequence). The CDR3 is CASSATTRTGGELFF. Here the CDR3 DNA reads TGTGCCAGCAGCGCCACGACTAGAACGGGCGGGGAGCTGTTTTTT.

V and J are TRBV11-2 and TRBJ2-7, with 8 bases identical to TRBD1. V trimming: 5 bases; J trimming: 2 bases; junction bases outside the gene matches: 11. This CDR3 is 16 amino acids long. Looked up from germline, CDR1 is SGHAT and CDR2 is FQNNGV. CDR3: CASSLSMGDRTYEQYF. In DNA form, the CDR3 reads TGTGCCAGCAGCCTTTCGATGGGGGACAGGACCTACGAGCAGTACTTC.

The rearrangement joins TRBV12-5 to TRBJ2-1, with TRBD2 matching 14 bases. Unmatched junction bases numbered 7, after V lost 4 bases and J lost 8 bases. Germline CDR1 reads LGHNT; CDR2 reads FRNRAP. The CDR3 totals 16 residues. Written as DNA, the CDR3 is TGTGCTAGTGGTTCGACTGGACTAGCGGGAGGATATGAGCAGTTCTTC. This gives the protein CASGSTGLAGGYEQFF.

Of note for this clonotype: An end of the junction does not agree with germline; a read error may underlie this. CDR3 sequence: CASSLYMKGALRANVLPF. CDR3 DNA sequence: TGTGCCAGCAGTTTATATATGAAGGGGGCGCTTAGGGCCAACGTCCTGCCTTTC. The rearrangement uses TRBV28 and TRBJ2-6, with 7 nucleotides matching TRBD1. The CDR3 consists of 18 residues. Germline V CDR1 and CDR2: MDHEN, SYDVKM. Supplemented by reference TRBV28 and TRBJ2-6, the full variable domain reads DVKVTQSSRYLVKRTGEKVFLECVQDMDHENMFWYRQDPGLGLRLIYFSYDVKMKEKGDIPEGYSVSREKKERFSLILESASTNQTSMYLCASSLYMKGALRANVLPFGAGSRLTVL.

The chain combines TRBV30 with TRBJ1-6, with 10 bases that match TRBD1. The length of the CDR3 is 19 residues. The V gene's germline CDR1 is GTSNPN and CDR2 SVGIG (reference sequence). Germline trimming cut 3 bases from V and 0 bases from J; bases unmatched to any gene: 11. CDR3 sequence reads: CAWRGTGAFESSYNSPLHF. The CDR3 DNA is TGTGCCTGGAGGGGGACAGGGGCTTTCGAAAGCTCCTATAATTCACCCCTCCACTTT. The variable domain in full, completed from reference TRBV30 and TRBJ1-6, reads SQTIHQWPATLVQPVGSPLSLECTVEGTSNPNLYWYRQAAGRGLQLLFYSVGIGQISSEVPQNLSASRPQDRQFILSSKKLLLSDSGFYLCAWRGTGAFESSYNSPLHFGNGTRLTVT.

The CDR3 here is CASSSQGWGNEQFF. CDR3 in DNA: TGTGCCAGTAGTTCCCAGGGATGGGGCAATGAGCAGTTCTTC. The chain joins TRBV19 to TRBJ2-1, with a possible D match to TRBD1 (5 bases). Germline V gene data show CDR1 as LNHDA and CDR2 as SQIVND (reference sequence). Trimming pared 5 bases from V and 6 bases from J, leaving 14 bases between. The CDR3 loop spans 14 amino acids.

This clonotype was seen ten or more times. The chain employs TRBV6-5 and TRBJ2-2; the D is unclear. Trimming stripped 6 bases from V and 0 bases from J, with 11 bases between. The CDR3 loop spans 15 amino acids. Germline V lookup: CDR1 MNHEY, CDR2 SVGAGI. The CDR3 sequence is CASRVGRSNTGELFF. CDR3 DNA sequence: TGTGCCAGCAGGGTCGGACGGTCGAACACCGGGGAGCTGTTTTTT.

On this clonotype itself: It is likely a read error, because the conserved phenylalanine at the end of the CDR3 is missing. The genes are TRBV29-1 and TRBJ2-1, with D perhaps matching TRBD2 (6 bases). From germline, CDR1 is SQVTM and CDR2 ANQGSEA. With 2 bases removed from V and 3 bases from J, the gap between germline ends came to 14 bases. The CDR3 spans 15 residues. CDR3 sequence (DNA): TGCAGCGTTGAACGAGTGGGCGGGGACTACAATGAGCAGTTCTCC. Amino acid sequence: CSVERVGGDYNEQFS.

There are a few counts of this clonotype. The chain employs TRBV6-5 and TRBJ1-5; tentative D call: TRBD1 (5 bases). The CDR3 contains 13 residues. The germline gives CDR1 MNHEY, CDR2 SVGAGI. Trimming took off 2 bases at V and 6 bases at J, with 8 bases between the two ends. CDR3 region: CASSYTGGQPQHF. For the CDR3, the DNA is TGTGCCAGCAGTTACACCGGGGGTCAGCCCCAGCATTTT.